The present TCR beta chain was sequenced within a study of blood T cell repertoires in COVID-19. Study context: T cells, B-cell-depleted T cells, or PBMCs provided the cDNA or gDNA that served as material.

Across about 22 US areas, participants ranged in age from roughly 18 to 95 years. Profiled with immunoSEQ multiplex PCR; TCRdb holds only in-frame clones, not every one. The sample holds 200,000 to 300,000 clones, roughly nine tenths seen once. Per germline, CDR1 SNHLY and CDR2 FYNNEI. CDR3 length: 15 residues. The V and J ends lost 3 bases and 7 bases respectively, with 18 bases between them. The V gene is TRBV2, the J gene TRBJ1-2; D perhaps matches TRBD1 (6 bases). Sequences were obtained from PBMCs or T cells enriched from blood (not recorded which). The clonotype comes from a woman aged 18-35 years who had recovered from COVID-19. CDR3 sequence: CASSESRGARSGYTF. CDR3 sequence (DNA): TGTGCCAGCAGTGAGTCCCGGGGGGCGCGGAGTGGCTACACCTTC.